Following are 24 T cell receptor beta chains from one sample sequenced in a study of blood T cell repertoires in COVID-19. Clones were read by immunoSEQ multiplex PCR, and TCRdb kept only the in-frame ones, dropping some. Of about 140,000 clones in the sample, 70% to 90% were seen once. The sequenced sample consisted of peripheral blood. The receptor set was obtained from a human donor in a cohort sampled during active COVID-19.

The chain recombines TRBV5-1 with TRBJ1-2; D is undetermined. V was shortened by 4 bases and J by 5 bases, with 15 bases between the two germline ends. The germline CDR1 and CDR2 sequences are SGHRS and YFSETQ. This CDR3 has 14 amino acids. As DNA, the CDR3 is TGCGCCAGCAGCCTGGACGGAGGTAATTATGGCTACACCTTC. This translates into CASSLDGGNYGYTF.

The chain links TRBV3-1 (or the pseudogene TRBV3-2) to TRBJ2-5; 9 bases align to TRBD2. The CDR3 runs 16 residues. J was trimmed by 2 bases and V by 0 bases; bases with no gene match: 4. Germline V gene sequence: CDR1 LGHDT, CDR2 YNNKEL (reference sequence). CDR3 nucleotides: TGTGCCAGCAGCCAAGAACCGCGGGAGGGGCAAGAGACCCAGTACTTC. Translating it yields CASSQEPREGQETQYF.

This clone has a handful of counts. The chain carries TRBV6-6 and TRBJ1-2; 9 positions agree with TRBD1. CDR3 length: 12 residues. The V gene end was trimmed by 7 bases and the J gene end by 4 bases; junction bases not matched to a gene: 1. The germline CDR1 and CDR2 sequences are MNHNY and SVGAGI (reference sequence). The CDR3 loop reads CASKDRGYGYTF. The CDR3 bases are TGTGCCAGCAAGGACAGGGGCTATGGCTACACCTTC.

The chain employs TRBV10-3 and TRBJ2-1; 13 bases are a match to TRBD2. Trimming at V came to 8 bases and at J to 9 bases, leaving 13 bases not matched to a gene. CDR3 length equals 16 residues. Germline loops: CDR1 ENHRY, CDR2 SYGVKD. The CDR3 DNA reads as TGTGCCATCCAAAGGACCGGGACTAGCGGGACGGGTGAGCAGTTCTTC. Its translation: CAIQRTGTSGTGEQFF.

The V and J genes are TRBV6-1 and TRBJ2-7; maybe TRBD2 (6 bases). Germline V gives CDR1 MNHNS, CDR2 SASEGT. The CDR3 is 14 residues long. V was clipped by 4 bases and J by 1 base, with 11 bases between them. The DNA for the CDR3 is TGTGCCAGCAGTGGGGGACTCAGATCCTACGAGCAGTACTTC. This translates into CASSGGLRSYEQYF.

V usage is TRBV7-3 and J usage is TRBJ2-1; 7 bases match TRBD1. V was clipped by 1 base and J by 7 bases; unmatched bases: 7. CDR3 length: 15 residues. Per germline, CDR1 SGHTA and CDR2 FQGTGA. CDR3 bases: TGTGCCAGCAGCTTAAAGACAGCCAGGGGGAATGAGCAGTTCTTC. Encoded protein: CASSLKTARGNEQFF.

The gene calls are TRBV2 and TRBJ2-7, with D possibly TRBD1 on 6 matching bases. The CDR3 spans 14 residues. Germline CDR1 and CDR2: SNHLY and FYNNEI. V lost 5 bases to trimming and J lost 5 bases, with 16 bases between them. The CDR3 protein is CASSPDSAGNEQYF. The CDR3 DNA reads TGTGCCAGCAGTCCGGACAGCGCCGGGAACGAGCAGTACTTC.

This chain uses TRBV23-1 with TRBJ2-2; D is perhaps TRBD2 (7 bases). TRBV23-1 is labeled an ORF, and its function is uncertain. The CDR3 runs 13 residues. V lost 8 bases and J 6 bases, leaving 13 bases between the germline ends. The CDR3 DNA sequence: TGCGCCAGCGAGGGGGGGGCTTCCGGGGAGCTGTTTTTT. Its translation is CASEGGASGELFF.

The chain couples TRBV13 to TRBJ2-1; D is ambiguous. Germline CDR1 reads PRHDT; CDR2 reads FYEKMQ (reference sequence). This CDR3 region has 15 residues. The germline V and J ends were trimmed by 2 bases and 5 bases, with 13 bases remaining between them. CDR3 sequence (DNA): TGTGCCAGCAGCTTAAAAGCGCTTAGGAACAATGAGCAGTTCTTC. Translated, it gives CASSLKALRNNEQFF.

The rearrangement joins TRBV27 to TRBJ1-2; TRBD1 might be the D (6 bases). V gave up 8 bases and J gave up 2 bases, with 21 bases separating them. The germline V gene has CDR1 MNHEY and CDR2 SMNVEV (reference sequence). This CDR3 spans 16 amino acids. As DNA, the CDR3 is TGTGCCAGCTTAACTAAAGAAGGGACATTAAACTATGGCTACACCTTC. It yields the protein CASLTKEGTLNYGYTF.

CDR3 region: CASSPTGTASTGELFF. CDR3 in DNA: TGTGCCAGCTCGCCAACCGGGACAGCAAGCACCGGGGAGCTGTTTTTT. The genes are TRBV18 and TRBJ2-2; 7 bases match TRBD1. Germline V gene sequence: CDR1 KGHSH, CDR2 LQKENI. The CDR3 loop spans 16 amino acids. V lost 6 bases and J lost 4; bases outside the gene matches: 11.

The V gene is TRBV28, the J gene TRBJ2-7; TRBD2 agrees at 7 bases. Germline V lookup: CDR1 MDHEN, CDR2 SYDVKM. The trim removed 5 bases at V and 4 bases at J, leaving 5 bases unmatched. There are 13 residues in the CDR3. DNA of the CDR3: TGTGCCAGCAGTAGCGGGACTACGTACGAGCAGTACTTC. Translated, it gives CASSSGTTYEQYF.

This clone was counted once. In nucleotides, the CDR3 is TGCGCCAGCAGCTCGGGTCCCAGGGGTTACGAGCAGTACTTC. It translates to CASSSGPRGYEQYF. The rearrangement uses TRBV5-1 and TRBJ2-7, with D possibly matching TRBD1 (6 bases). The V and J ends lost 3 bases and 4 bases respectively, with 14 bases between them. CDR3 length: 14 residues. The V gene's germline CDR1 is SGHRS and CDR2 YFSETQ.

The V call is TRBV23-1, the J call TRBJ2-5, with D possibly matching TRBD1 (6 bases). Being an ORF, TRBV23-1 has a function that is uncertain. The V and J ends lost 3 bases and 5 bases respectively, with 13 bases between them. The CDR3 totals 14 residues. The CDR3 coding sequence is TGCGCCAGCAGTCATCAGACTGGACAGGAGACCCAGTACTTC. It specifies CASSHQTGQETQYF.

The chain uses TRBV19 and TRBJ1-5, with D tentatively TRBD1 (5 bases). Germline CDR1 LNHDA, CDR2 SQIVND (reference sequence). The CDR3 length is 13 residues. Trimming removed 6 bases from V and 3 bases from J, with 9 bases in between. CDR3 nucleotide sequence: TGTGCCAGTAGGGGGGGGGTCAATCAGCCCCAGCATTTT. This codes for CASRGGVNQPQHF. The full variable domain, rest sourced from reference TRBV19 and TRBJ1-5, is DGGITQSPKYLFRKEGQNVTLSCEQNLNHDAMYWYRQDPGQGLRLIYYSQIVNDFQKGDIAEGYSVSREKKESFPLTVTSAQKNPTAFYLCASRGGVNQPQHFGDGTRLSIL.

V is TRBV19 and J is TRBJ2-7, with 9 bases matching TRBD1. With 4 bases clipped from V and 0 bases from J, the junction kept 13 bases outside the gene matches. CDR1 and CDR2 (germline): LNHDA, SQIVND (reference sequence). The CDR3 has 18 residues. The CDR3 sequence: CASSTGSRTGVRSYEQYF. The CDR3 nucleotides read TGTGCCAGTAGTACCGGTTCGAGGACAGGGGTCCGCTCCTACGAGCAGTACTTC.

The V and J genes are TRBV11-2 and TRBJ2-3, with 10 bases that match TRBD1. The CDR3 covers 15 residues. After removal of 5 bases from V and 4 bases from J, the junction contained 6 bases not matched to a gene. Per the germline V gene, CDR1 is SGHAT and CDR2 is FQNNGV. Here the CDR3 reads CASSPRQGAADTQYF. The CDR3 DNA reads TGTGCCAGCAGCCCTCGACAGGGGGCGGCAGATACGCAGTATTTT.

The chain carries TRBV4-1 and TRBJ2-3, with 10 bases identical to TRBD2. Germline V gene sequence: CDR1 MGHRA, CDR2 YSYEKL. The ends lost 4 bases at V and 6 bases at J; junction bases unmatched: 16. This CDR3 spans 18 amino acids. In DNA, the CDR3 is TGCGCCAGCAGCCGGACCTCTCCTCCTAGCGGGAGTTCGGATACGCAGTATTTT. As protein: CASSRTSPPSGSSDTQYF.

The chain is built from TRBV15 and TRBJ1-5, with D maybe TRBD1 (6 bases). This CDR3 contains 16 residues. V was cut by 0 bases and J by 3 bases, with 12 bases left in between. Germline CDR1 reads LNHNV; CDR2 reads YYDKDF (reference sequence). In nucleotides, the CDR3 is TGTGCCACCAGCAGAGATCAAACAGGGTACAATCAGCCCCAGCATTTT. Translation gives CATSRDQTGYNQPQHF.

The chain links TRBV6-5 to TRBJ2-7; TRBD2 matches 8 bases. CDR3 length: 14 amino acids. Germline V gene lookup returns CDR1 MNHEY and CDR2 SVGAGI. The V segment lost 2 bases and the J segment 6 bases; nucleotides outside the gene matches: 6. The CDR3: CASSYDRAGGEQYF. The CDR3 nucleotides are TGTGCCAGCAGTTACGACCGGGCGGGGGGCGAGCAGTACTTC.

On this clone: This sample also contains other DNA sequences that code for the same CDR3. V is TRBV5-1 and J is TRBJ1-6; 9 nucleotides line up with TRBD1. There are 14 residues in the CDR3. Germline V CDR1 and CDR2: SGHRS, YFSETQ. The trim removed 4 bases at V and 6 bases at J, leaving 2 bases unmatched. CDR3 sequence reads: CASSLGQGNSPLHF. DNA for the CDR3: TGCGCCAGCAGCCTGGGACAGGGTAATTCACCCCTCCACTTT.

V usage is TRBV5-1 and J usage is TRBJ2-5; 9 nucleotides align to TRBD2. CDR1 and CDR2 from the germline V gene are SGHRS and YFSETQ. Unmatched junction bases numbered 17, after V lost 3 bases and J lost 5 bases. The CDR3 length is 18 residues. The CDR3 DNA is TGCGCCAGCAGCTGGCCGGGGGAGCGGGGGGCCGCGGGTGAGACCCAGTACTTC. Its translation is CASSWPGERGAAGETQYF.

This clone was observed many times. This chain joins TRBV29-1 and TRBJ2-7, with D maybe TRBD1 (5 bases). CDR1 SQVTM and CDR2 ANQGSEA come from the germline V gene. The length of the CDR3 is 11 residues. V was pared by 4 bases and J by 6 bases, with 10 bases between. The CDR3 DNA sequence: TGCAGCGTTGCGTTTAGGGGCGAGCAGTACTTC. It encodes CSVAFRGEQYF.

This chain joins TRBV4-1 and TRBJ2-7; a possible D gene is TRBD1 (6 bases). This CDR3 comprises 16 residues. Germline CDR1 reads MGHRA; CDR2 reads YSYEKL. Trimming took off 2 bases at V and 1 base at J, with 15 bases between the two ends. CDR3 in DNA: TGCGCCAGCAGCCAATCCCAGGGGCAGGGGTCCTACGAGCAGTACTTC. Encoded protein: CASSQSQGQGSYEQYF.